Included here is one T cell receptor (beta chain) sequence, with context. Its antigen is currently unknown. Looked up from germline, CDR1 is LNHNV and CDR2 is YYDKDF (reference sequence). Trimming left V 5 bases short and J 6 bases short, with 14 bases between. The CDR3 is made up of 15 amino acids. Generated by immunoSEQ multiplex PCR, the TCRdb table keeps only in-frame clones and is missing some. The repertoire has under 150,000 clones, roughly 90% of them found once; the top ten carry under 2%. The data were taken from a study of T cell responses to AZD1222 COVID-19 vaccine. Study conclusions and caveats: Mostly white British, mostly female donors; authors suggested clonal diversity may be underestimated.

The chain uses TRBV15 and TRBJ1-6; tentative D call: TRBD1 (5 bases). The sample consisted of peripheral blood, taken 28 days after the second AZD1222 dose. This clonotype was sampled from an adult who received the AZD1222 COVID-19 vaccine. CDR3 in amino acids: CATSPWGEANSPLHF. CDR3 bases: TGTGCCACCAGCCCCTGGGGGGAGGCTAATTCACCCCTCCACTTT.